Below, 16 T cell receptor beta chains from the same sample are listed, as sequenced in a study of blood T cell repertoires in COVID-19. Profiling relied on immunoSEQ multiplex PCR, and the TCRdb table lists in-frame clones only, not all of them. The sample holds a few hundred thousand clones, 75% to 90% seen once. Sequencing was carried out using PBMCs or T cells enriched from blood (not recorded which). The receptors come from a man aged 25-40 years who had recovered from COVID-19.

The V and J genes are TRBV12-5 and TRBJ1-1, with no clear D. The CDR3 contains 16 residues. The germline V and J ends were trimmed by 8 bases and 0 bases, with 19 bases remaining between them. CDR1 and CDR2 from the germline V gene are LGHNT and FRNRAP. The CDR3: CASLFHFSGMNTEAFF. The CDR3 nucleotides read TGTGCTAGTCTATTTCACTTTTCGGGGATGAACACTGAAGCTTTCTTT.

Points on this clone: This sample also contains other DNA sequences that code for the same CDR3. This chain uses TRBV7-3 with TRBJ1-2; possibly TRBD1 for D (5 bases). CDR1 and CDR2 from the germline V gene are SGHTA and FQGTGA. CDR3 size: 13 residues. V shed 5 bases and J shed 2 bases, with 9 bases lying between them. The CDR3 is CASSPDSNYGYTF. In DNA, the CDR3 is TGTGCCAGCAGCCCCGACAGCAACTATGGCTACACCTTC.

In regard to this clone: One end of the junction is discordant with germline, which a read error may explain. The chain combines TRBV4-1 with TRBJ2-2; perhaps TRBD1 as D (6 bases). Germline V gene data show CDR1 as MGHRA and CDR2 as YSYEKL. The CDR3 is 15 amino acids. The CDR3 nucleotides read TGCGCCAGCCGCCAACAGGGAAGGTTGGCCGGGGAGCTGTTTTTT. Its translation: CASRQQGRLAGELFF.

The J gene is TRBJ2-5, the V gene TRBV6-5; D possibly corresponds to TRBD2 (5 bases). The germline gives CDR1 MNHEY, CDR2 SVGAGI. V was trimmed by 6 bases and J by 2 bases, leaving 7 bases between them. This CDR3 spans 12 amino acids. The CDR3 sequence is CASRRTQETQYF. As DNA, the CDR3 is TGTGCCAGCAGGCGGACTCAAGAGACCCAGTACTTC.

The CDR3 loop is CASSLGTGSYNEQFF. The CDR3, as DNA: TGTGCCAGCAGCTTAGGGACAGGGTCCTACAATGAGCAGTTCTTC. V gene TRBV7-3 combines with J gene TRBJ2-1; 9 positions agree with TRBD1. With V trimmed by 2 bases and J by 1 base, 0 bases remained unmatched. This CDR3 comprises 15 residues. Germline V CDR1 and CDR2: SGHTA, FQGTGA.

This clone has a count of ten or more. The chain recombines TRBV2 with TRBJ1-1, with 7 positions matching TRBD1. The V gene's germline CDR1 is SNHLY and CDR2 FYNNEI. CDR3 length equals 13 residues. The J segment lost 5 bases and the V segment lost 5 bases, leaving 5 bases of the junction unmatched. CDR3 DNA: TGTGCCAGCAGTTTGACAGGGAAGACTGAAGCTTTCTTT. Its translation is CASSLTGKTEAFF.

The V gene is TRBV21-1, the J gene TRBJ2-1; the table's TRBD2 call for D was not verified on the DNA. TRBV21-1 is a pseudogene segment. The CDR3 contains 17 residues. The CDR3 nucleotides read TGTGCCAGCAGCAGAGGAATCAGCGGGACATCCTACAATGAGCAGTTCTTC. This sequence encodes CASSRGISGTSYNEQFF.

The chain carries TRBV3-1 (or the pseudogene TRBV3-2) and TRBJ1-1; D remains unclear. CDR3 size: 13 residues. V was shortened by 5 bases and J by 3 bases, with 10 bases between the two germline ends. In germline, CDR1 is LGHDT, CDR2 YNNKEL (reference sequence). DNA for the CDR3: TGTGCCAGCAGCTATCGCCGGGACACTGAAGCTTTCTTT. Translated, it gives CASSYRRDTEAFF.

This chain connects TRBV5-4 to TRBJ1-1; TRBD1 matches at 10 bases. CDR1 and CDR2 from the germline V gene are SGHNT and YYREEE (reference sequence). There are 14 residues in the CDR3. V shed 5 bases, J shed 3 bases, and the junction held 4 bases outside the gene matches. CDR3 region: CASRRDRGDTEAFF. Written as DNA, the CDR3 is TGTGCCAGCAGGAGGGACAGGGGTGACACTGAAGCTTTCTTT.

The CDR3 loop reads CASSFYPDRGYEQYF. In nucleotides, the CDR3 is TGTGCCAGCAGCTTTTACCCAGACAGGGGGTACGAGCAGTACTTC. The gene calls are TRBV7-8 and TRBJ2-7, with TRBD1 identical over 9 bases. The CDR3 sequence is 15 residues long. V was pared by 3 bases and J by 4 bases, with 7 bases of the junction left unmatched. Germline CDR1 SGHVS, CDR2 FQNEAQ.

A word on this clone: Other DNA sequences in the sample encode the same CDR3. This chain joins TRBV30 and TRBJ1-5; TRBD1 agrees at 8 bases. CDR3 length: 15 amino acids. CDR1 is GTSNPN, CDR2 SVGIG, per germline (reference sequence). Trimming removed 2 bases from V and 4 bases from J; junction bases left unmatched: 7. In nucleotides, the CDR3 is TGTGCCTGGAGTCCCGGACAGGGACCAAATCAGCCCCAGCATTTT. It yields the protein CAWSPGQGPNQPQHF.

This chain links TRBV10-2 with TRBJ1-6; tentatively, D is TRBD1 (6 bases). Germline V gives CDR1 WSHSY, CDR2 SAAADI. The CDR3 length is 11 residues. V gave up 6 bases and J gave up 18 bases, with 15 bases separating them. The CDR3: CASREGQLCHF. The CDR3 bases are TGCGCCAGCAGAGAGGGACAACTCTGCCACTTT.

The chain recombines TRBV7-3 with TRBJ2-5, with 9 bases lining up with TRBD1. The CDR3 contains 20 residues. The germline V gene has CDR1 SGHTA and CDR2 FQGTGA. Trimming cost V 4 bases and J 2 bases; bases outside gene matches: 20. This chain's CDR3 is CASSSRSIGGTGTGQETQYF. The CDR3 DNA reads TGTGCCAGCAGCTCCCGCTCAATTGGTGGGACCGGGACAGGGCAAGAGACCCAGTACTTC.

V usage is TRBV19 and J usage is TRBJ1-2; tentative D call: TRBD1 (6 bases). V was shortened by 7 bases and J by 6 bases, with 15 bases between the two germline ends. This CDR3 comprises 13 residues. CDR1 and CDR2 from the germline V gene are LNHDA and SQIVND (reference sequence). CDR3: CASTMGGADGYTF. As DNA, the CDR3 is TGTGCCAGTACCATGGGGGGGGCGGATGGCTACACCTTC.

Only a few counts were recorded for this clone. V gene TRBV11-2 combines with J gene TRBJ2-5; TRBD1 might be the D (6 bases). CDR1 and CDR2 from the germline V gene are SGHAT and FQNNGV. The CDR3 contains 13 residues. V was shortened by 2 bases and J by 3 bases, with 7 bases between the two germline ends. CDR3 DNA: TGTGCCAGCAGCTTAAACAGGGAAGAGACCCAGTACTTC. Amino acid sequence: CASSLNREETQYF.

V gene TRBV7-9 combines with J gene TRBJ2-1; no reliable D call. Trimming took off 2 bases at V and 7 bases at J, with 15 bases between the two ends. Per germline, CDR1 SEHNR and CDR2 FQNEAQ (reference sequence). The CDR3 has 15 residues. The CDR3 nucleotides are TGTGCCAGCAGCTTAAAGTGGTTCGGTTTGAATGAGCAGTTCTTC. Its protein is CASSLKWFGLNEQFF.